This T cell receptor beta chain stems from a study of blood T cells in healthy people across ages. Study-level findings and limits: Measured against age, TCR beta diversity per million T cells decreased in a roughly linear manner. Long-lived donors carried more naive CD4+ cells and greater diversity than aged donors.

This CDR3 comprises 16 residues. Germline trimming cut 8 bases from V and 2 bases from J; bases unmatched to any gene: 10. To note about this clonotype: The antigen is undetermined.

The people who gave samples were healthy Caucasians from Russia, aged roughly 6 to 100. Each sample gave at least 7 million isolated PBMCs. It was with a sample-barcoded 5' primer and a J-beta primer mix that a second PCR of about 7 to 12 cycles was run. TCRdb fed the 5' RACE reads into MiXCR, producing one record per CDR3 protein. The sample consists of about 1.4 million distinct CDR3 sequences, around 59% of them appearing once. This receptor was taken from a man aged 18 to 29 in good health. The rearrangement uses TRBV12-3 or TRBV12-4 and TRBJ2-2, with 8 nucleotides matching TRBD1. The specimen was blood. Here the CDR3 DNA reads TGTGCCAGCTGCCAGGGGGCGACGGGAAACACCGGGGAGCTGTTTTTT. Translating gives CASCQGATGNTGELFF.